Included here is one T cell receptor beta chain sequence, with context. The data were produced by immunoSEQ multiplex PCR, yet TCRdb's version contains in-frame clones alone and is incomplete. The table lists fewer than 6,500 clones, about 93% of them singletons. Germline trimming cut 5 bases from V and 9 bases from J; bases unmatched to any gene: 11. CDR3 size: 14 residues. CDR1 LNHDA and CDR2 SQIVND come from the germline V gene (reference sequence). These data originate in a study of tumor T cells in aggressive B-cell lymphoma. What was sequenced was tumor tissue. The V call is TRBV19, the J call TRBJ2-7; 9 bases align to TRBD2. The sequence came from an adult with diffuse large B cell lymphoma. CDR3 protein: CASSRISGSNGQYF. For the CDR3, the DNA is TGTGCCAGTAGTCGTATTAGCGGGAGCAACGGGCAGTACTTC.